This entry lists 13 T cell receptor beta chains sequenced from one sample in a study of blood T cell repertoires in COVID-19. Measured with immunoSEQ multiplex PCR; TCRdb has only the in-frame clones, and not every one. Counted here are fewer than 300,000 clones, about nine tenths occurring once; the ten biggest clones make up around 2.6%. Specimen: peripheral blood. All receptors derive from a person aged 18 to 30 with COVID-19, enrolled during active disease.

The gene calls are TRBV30 and TRBJ2-1, with TRBD1 matching over 7 bases. Germline assignment: CDR1 GTSNPN and CDR2 SVGIG (reference sequence). V shed 0 bases and J 6 bases; nucleotides not matched to a gene: 14. The CDR3 spans 17 residues. In DNA form, the CDR3 reads TGTGCCTGGAGTGTCGGTCAGGGGCAGGGGGTACCCAATGAGCAGTTCTTC. Protein product: CAWSVGQGQGVPNEQFF.

The V call is TRBV18, the J call TRBJ2-5; D is possibly TRBD1 (6 bases). The germline V gene has CDR1 KGHSH and CDR2 LQKENI. V lost 3 bases, J lost 3 bases, and 17 bases lay in between. The CDR3 spans 16 residues. DNA for the CDR3: TGTGCCAGCTCACCCCCGGCGACAGGTGCTAAAGAGACCCAGTACTTC. It yields the protein CASSPPATGAKETQYF.

The chain joins TRBV18 to TRBJ2-1; a weak D match, TRBD1 (6 bases). Trimming took off 6 bases at V and 0 bases at J, with 15 bases between the two ends. This CDR3 has 16 amino acids. Germline V gives CDR1 KGHSH, CDR2 LQKENI. The CDR3 protein is CASSPEGESSYNEQFF. The CDR3 bases are TGTGCCAGCTCGCCCGAGGGGGAGAGCTCCTACAATGAGCAGTTCTTC.

The chain joins TRBV7-9 to TRBJ2-5; D remains unclear. Per the germline V gene, CDR1 is SEHNR and CDR2 is FQNEAQ (reference sequence). Trimming took 2 bases from V and 6 from J, leaving 16 bases between them. CDR3 length: 15 amino acids. The CDR3 sequence is CASSLRKELQQTQYF. CDR3 bases: TGTGCCAGCAGCTTACGAAAGGAGCTGCAACAGACCCAGTACTTC. Full variable domain (remainder filled in from reference TRBV7-9 and TRBJ2-5): DTGVSQNPRHKITKRGQNVTFRCDPISEHNRLYWYRQTLGQGPEFLTYFQNEAQLEKSRLLSDRFSAERPKGSFSTLEIQRTEQGDSAMYLCASSLRKELQQTQYFGPGTRLLVL.

The rearrangement joins TRBV2 to TRBJ1-1; D unresolved. CDR1 and CDR2 (germline): SNHLY, FYNNEI. CDR3 length: 14 residues. Trimming removed 10 bases from V and 5 bases from J, with 20 bases in between. The CDR3 DNA reads TGTGCCACCCAAAAACTAGGAGGGAGTACTGAAGCTTTCTTT. Protein: CATQKLGGSTEAFF.

V is TRBV24-1 and J is TRBJ2-7; 7 bases align to TRBD2. The CDR3 is 16 amino acids. The V and J ends lost 9 bases and 3 bases, in that order; junction bases with no gene match: 16. Per the germline V gene, CDR1 is KGHDR and CDR2 is SFDVKD. Here the CDR3 DNA reads TGTGCCACCTTGGGGAACGGGAGGACTGGATTCTACGAGCAGTACTTC. This encodes CATLGNGRTGFYEQYF.

This chain links TRBV27 with TRBJ2-7; D gene unclear. Trimming stripped 3 bases from V and 6 bases from J, with 9 bases between. CDR3 size: 12 residues. The germline V gene encodes CDR1 MNHEY and CDR2 SMNVEV (reference sequence). The CDR3 is CASSFLTGEQYF. In DNA form, the CDR3 reads TGTGCCAGCAGTTTTCTCACCGGCGAGCAGTACTTC.

The chain joins TRBV6-6 to TRBJ2-7, with TRBD1 identical over 11 bases. V lost 6 bases, J lost 6 bases, and 4 bases stayed unmatched. Germline CDR1 and CDR2: MNHNY and SVGAGI (reference sequence). The CDR3 has 13 residues. CDR3 coding DNA: TGTGCCAGCAGCCGGACAGGGGGCTTCGAGCAGTACTTC. It is translated as CASSRTGGFEQYF.

CDR3 DNA sequence: TGTGCCAGCAGTCCAGACAGTCAGGGGCCCCAGCATTTT. Protein sequence: CASSPDSQGPQHF. This rearrangement joins TRBV5-4 to TRBJ1-5, with D perhaps matching TRBD1 (5 bases). There are 13 residues in the CDR3. Per germline, CDR1 SGHNT and CDR2 YYREEE (reference sequence). With 5 bases removed from V and 9 bases from J, the gap between germline ends came to 15 bases. The complete variable domain, with remaining parts taken from reference TRBV5-4 and TRBJ1-5, reads ETGVTQSPTHLIKTRGQQVTLRCSSQSGHNTVSWYQQALGQGPQFIFQYYREEENGRGNFPPRFSGLQFPNYSSELNVNALELDDSALYLCASSPDSQGPQHFGDGTRLSIL.

The chain has TRBV21-1 and TRBJ1-1. TRBV21-1 counts as a pseudogene. The CDR3 consists of 17 residues. The CDR3 DNA reads TGTGCCAGCAGCCCCCCCGTAGTCTCCAGCGTGAACACTGAAGCTTTCTTT. It encodes CASSPPVVSSVNTEAFF.

This sequence joins TRBV9 and TRBJ2-1; the D gene is possibly TRBD2 (6 bases). Germline V lookup: CDR1 SGDLS, CDR2 YYNGEE. Trimming took off 2 bases at V and 7 bases at J, with 19 bases between the two ends. CDR3 length equals 16 residues. The CDR3 sequence is CASSVISGLHRNEQFF. CDR3 bases: TGTGCCAGCAGCGTGATTTCGGGACTCCACCGAAATGAGCAGTTCTTC.

The chain carries TRBV11-1 and TRBJ2-7; 11 nucleotides match TRBD1. CDR1 and CDR2 from the germline V gene are SGHAT and FQDESV (reference sequence). Trimming cost V 2 bases and J 7 bases; bases outside gene matches: 7. The CDR3 sequence is 15 residues long. CDR3 DNA: TGTGCCAGCAGCTTACTGGACAGGGGGCCTCAGGAGCAGTACTTC. This codes for CASSLLDRGPQEQYF.

The genes are TRBV18 and TRBJ1-1; D perhaps matches TRBD1 (6 bases). The CDR3 covers 15 residues. Germline CDR1 and CDR2: KGHSH and LQKENI. The V end was cut by 3 bases, the J end by 0 bases, with 11 bases between. CDR3 protein: CASSPYQGLNTEAFF. CDR3 bases: TGTGCCAGCTCACCCTATCAGGGGTTGAACACTGAAGCTTTCTTT. Together with reference TRBV18 and TRBJ1-1, the CDR3 gives the full variable domain: NAGVMQNPRHLVRRRGQEARLRCSPMKGHSHVYWYRQLPEEGLKFMVYLQKENIIDESGMPKERFSAEFPKEGPSILRIQQVVRGDSAAYFCASSPYQGLNTEAFFGQGTRLTVV.